This T cell receptor (beta chain) appears in the sequencing data of a study of T cells after yellow fever vaccination. Generation of TCR cDNA used 5'RACE template switching (which added a universal primer site and UMIs). From the 5' RACE reads, TCRdb called clonotypes with MiXCR, one entry per CDR3 protein. The table includes approximately 120,000 distinct CDR3 sequences, nearly 7.5% detected once. This clonotype was observed at least ten times. What it binds is not known. General study results and limits: Compared with primary, the secondary response was weaker and peaked at day 5, not 15. Post-booster samples contained most primary-vaccination clones (approximately 96% CD4, 88% CD8).

CDR1 and CDR2 from the germline V gene are SGHDN and FVKESK. Between the trimmed V and J ends, which lost 4 bases and 0 bases, there was a span of 10 bases. CDR3 length: 16 amino acids. The J gene is TRBJ2-6, the V gene TRBV14; D remains ambiguous. This receptor was taken from a man aged 18-30 years who received the YFV17D yellow fever vaccine. The sequencing here drew on CD4+ T cells sorted from PBMCs, taken 9 to 10 days after the first yellow fever vaccination. CDR3 coding DNA: TGTGCCAGCAGCCGCTCGGTAGACTCTGGGGCCAACGTCCTGACTTTC. Translated, it gives CASSRSVDSGANVLTF. The full variable domain, completed using reference TRBV14 and TRBJ2-6, is EAGVTQFPSHSVIEKGQTVTLRCDPISGHDNLYWYRRVMGKEIKFLLHFVKESKQDESGMPNNRFLAERTGGTYSTLKVQPAELEDSGVYFCASSRSVDSGANVLTFGAGSRLTVL.